Presented here are 16 T cell receptor beta chains from one specimen sequenced in a study of cytomegalovirus exposure and HLA in healthy donors. PCR primers comprised 60 Vbeta and 13 Jbeta primers. Using immunoSEQ multiplex PCR, the repertoire was profiled, and TCRdb retains in-frame clones only, with some absent. The table has 110,000 to 150,000 clones, about 8.9% seen once. Specimen: PBMCs. These TCRs come from a man aged 50 or older in good health and CMV-seronegative.

This chain links TRBV27 with TRBJ2-4; 8 positions match TRBD1. The trim removed 3 bases at V and 6 bases at J, leaving 7 bases unmatched. Per germline, CDR1 MNHEY and CDR2 SMNVEV (reference sequence). The length of the CDR3 is 15 residues. The CDR3 bases are TGTGCCAGCAGTTTCTCCGGACAGGGAAGAAACATTCAGTACTTC. This gives the protein CASSFSGQGRNIQYF.

The chain employs TRBV18 and TRBJ2-3; 7 bases agree with TRBD2. The CDR3 is 14 residues long. The junction had 8 bases not matched to a gene; V was cut back by 5 bases and J by 6 bases. Germline loops: CDR1 KGHSH, CDR2 LQKENI. The CDR3 DNA reads TGTGCCAGCTCATCAACCGGGACTAAGGATACGCAGTATTTT. It yields the protein CASSSTGTKDTQYF.

The chain recombines TRBV7-9 with TRBJ2-7, with 8 positions matching TRBD1. The trim removed 6 bases at V and 5 bases at J, leaving 12 bases unmatched. This CDR3 comprises 15 residues. Per the germline V gene, CDR1 is SEHNR and CDR2 is FQNEAQ (reference sequence). CDR3 loop: CASRYGTGWRDEQYF. The DNA for the CDR3 is TGTGCCAGCAGATACGGGACAGGCTGGAGGGACGAGCAGTACTTC.

The chain combines TRBV27 with TRBJ2-7; maybe TRBD1 (6 bases). CDR3 size: 15 residues. CDR1 is MNHEY, CDR2 SMNVEV, per germline (reference sequence). V lost 3 bases and J 2 bases, leaving 14 bases between the germline ends. The CDR3: CASSFRTTGTYEQYF. The CDR3 DNA sequence: TGTGCCAGCAGTTTTCGCACCACAGGGACCTACGAGCAGTACTTC.

A word on this clone: At the DNA level, this CDR3 is encoded by other sequences in the same sample as well. The chain uses TRBV7-9 and TRBJ2-1; TRBD2 matches 10 bases. J gave up 5 bases and V 3 bases, and 4 bases lay outside the gene matches. This CDR3 is 15 amino acids long. CDR1 and CDR2 from the germline V gene are SEHNR and FQNEAQ (reference sequence). The CDR3 loop reads CASSFRTSGHNEQFF. In nucleotides, the CDR3 is TGTGCCAGCAGCTTTAGGACTAGCGGTCACAATGAGCAGTTCTTC.

The chain links TRBV7-2 to TRBJ1-2, with D perhaps matching TRBD1 (5 bases). Germline V gives CDR1 SGHTA, CDR2 FQGNSA. This CDR3 contains 13 residues. V dropped 0 bases and J dropped 7 bases, with 9 bases sitting between them. In DNA form, the CDR3 reads TGTGCCAGCAGCTTAGCCAGGGTCCCTGGCTACACCTTC. Protein sequence: CASSLARVPGYTF.

This clone has only a few counts. This chain links TRBV6-5 with TRBJ2-2; 8 bases are shared with TRBD2. The CDR3 covers 16 residues. Germline lookup yields CDR1 MNHEY and CDR2 SVGAGI. V lost 4 bases and J lost 7; bases outside the gene matches: 11. CDR3 amino acids: CASSSPEGLVIGELFF. The CDR3 nucleotides read TGTGCCAGCAGTTCGCCTGAGGGACTAGTTATCGGGGAGCTGTTTTTT.

CDR3 in amino acids: CASSGTGGGGYEQYF. As DNA, the CDR3 is TGTGCCAGCAGTGGGACAGGGGGCGGGGGCTACGAGCAGTACTTC. The genes are TRBV2 and TRBJ2-7; 11 bases are shared with TRBD1. The CDR3 has 15 amino acids. Germline loops: CDR1 SNHLY, CDR2 FYNNEI. The junction had 5 bases not matched to a gene; V was cut back by 4 bases and J by 3 bases.

This clone was counted ten times or more. This sequence joins TRBV6-1 and TRBJ2-1; 7 nucleotides align to TRBD1. Germline-derived CDR1 and CDR2 are MNHNS and SASEGT. Trimming at V came to 4 bases and at J to 4 bases, leaving 10 bases not matched to a gene. The CDR3 runs to 16 residues. CDR3 protein: CASSGGTGAGYNEQFF. The CDR3 DNA reads as TGTGCCAGCAGTGGAGGTACAGGGGCAGGGTACAATGAGCAGTTCTTC.

This clone was detected only a few times. The V call is TRBV15, the J call TRBJ2-7; 7 bases fit TRBD2. The germline V gene has CDR1 LNHNV and CDR2 YYDKDF (reference sequence). This CDR3 comprises 16 residues. Trimming at V came to 0 bases and at J to 3 bases, leaving 8 bases not matched to a gene. CDR3 amino acids: CATSRDLAGEIYEQYF. The CDR3 bases are TGTGCCACCAGCAGAGATCTTGCGGGAGAAATCTACGAGCAGTACTTC.

This clone came up a few times. The chain joins TRBV5-1 to TRBJ2-7; possibly TRBD2 for D (7 bases). CDR1 is SGHRS, CDR2 YFSETQ, per germline. With 4 bases removed from V and 0 bases from J, the gap between germline ends came to 14 bases. The length of the CDR3 is 15 residues. The CDR3 region has the DNA TGCGCCAGCAGCGGGGGGGCTATCGACTCCTACGAGCAGTACTTC. This sequence encodes CASSGGAIDSYEQYF.

This clone was detected only a few times. An end of the junction differs from the germline gene, which may be a read error. The chain recombines TRBV7-8 with TRBJ1-1; D is uncertain. CDR3 size: 14 residues. In germline, CDR1 is SGHVS, CDR2 FQNEAQ. The CDR3 DNA reads as TGTGCCAGCAGCCCGGGCGGGATGAACACTGCAGCTTTCTTT. This gives the protein CASSPGGMNTAAFF.

This chain uses TRBV25-1 with TRBJ2-3; possibly TRBD2 for D (5 bases). Germline loops: CDR1 MGHDK, CDR2 SYGVNS. The CDR3 totals 13 residues. The V and J ends lost 8 bases and 2 bases respectively, with 11 bases between them. Here the CDR3 DNA reads TGTGCCAGCTCCGGGGATAACACAGATACGCAGTATTTT. Its translation: CASSGDNTDTQYF.

This clone was picked up a small number of times. This chain connects TRBV14 to TRBJ2-1; TRBD2 aligns across 7 bases. The CDR3 is 16 amino acids. CDR1 is SGHDN, CDR2 FVKESK, per germline. V lost 6 bases, J lost 3 bases, and 11 bases stayed unmatched. Here the CDR3 reads CASSGIGAGLYNEQFF. The CDR3 DNA follows: TGTGCCAGCAGTGGGATTGGAGCGGGGCTCTACAATGAGCAGTTCTTC.

This clone has more than one count but fewer than ten. The gene calls are TRBV12-1 and TRBJ2-7; the table's TRBD1 call for D was not verified on the DNA. TRBV12-1 is a listed pseudogene. The CDR3 length is 15 residues. The CDR3 loop reads CASSPPGQGPYEQYF. CDR3 DNA sequence: TGTGCCAGCAGCCCGCCGGGACAGGGACCCTACGAGCAGTACTTC.

This chain connects TRBV6-5 to TRBJ1-2, with D possibly TRBD1 on 6 matching bases. Between the trimmed V and J ends, which lost 10 bases and 3 bases, there was a span of 15 bases. The CDR3 is 13 amino acids. Looked up from germline, CDR1 is MNHEY and CDR2 is SVGAGI. The CDR3: CATRRGADYGYTF. The CDR3 bases are TGTGCCACCAGACGGGGGGCCGACTATGGCTACACCTTC.